The source of this TCR beta chain is a study of blood T cell repertoires in COVID-19. Study in general: Sites in the United States, Italy and Spain provided acute and convalescent COVID-19 samples.

Germline CDR1 is SGHDT and CDR2 is YYEEEE. V shed 5 bases and J 5 bases; nucleotides not matched to a gene: 6. This CDR3 is 14 amino acids long. TCRdb's table, derived via immunoSEQ multiplex PCR, lists solely in-frame clones and lacks some. The sample yields some 220,000 clones, nearly 85% seen once. This receptor was taken from a woman under 40 with COVID-19, enrolled during active disease. Sequencing used peripheral blood. The chain carries TRBV5-6 and TRBJ2-7, with TRBD2 matching 11 bases. CDR3 loop: CASRPWGLADEQYF. DNA for the CDR3: TGTGCCAGCAGACCCTGGGGACTAGCGGACGAGCAGTACTTC.